The 21 T cell receptor beta chains reported below all come from one sample, sequenced in a study of blood T cell repertoires in COVID-19 (dated by TCRdb to about 2020). The library came from the immunoSEQ multiplex PCR assay. This is the immuneACCESS table as TCRdb keeps it, with only in-frame sequences that have V and J called. A part of the clones is gone; compared with another copy, unresolved V genes explain less than half, and the rest is unexplained. The sample has 300,000 or so clones on record, roughly nine tenths of them singletons. Of the sample, about 6.8% falls within the top ten clones. Sequencing was done on a sample of peripheral blood. The source of these receptors is a man between 18 and 29 years old who had recovered from COVID-19.

The chain has TRBV5-4 and TRBJ2-7, with 7 bases fitting TRBD2. The CDR3 runs to 16 residues. With V trimmed by 4 bases and J by 5 bases, 15 bases remained unmatched. The germline gives CDR1 SGHNT, CDR2 YYREEE (reference sequence). The CDR3 coding sequence is TGTGCCAGCAGCCCGACTGCCGGCGGGGGAGTTGACGAGCAGTACTTC. Protein: CASSPTAGGGVDEQYF.

The gene calls are TRBV13 and TRBJ1-5; D unresolved. CDR1 and CDR2 from the germline V gene are PRHDT and FYEKMQ (reference sequence). Trimming left V 0 bases short and J 4 bases short, with 4 bases between. This CDR3 has 13 amino acids. CDR3 loop: CASSLGQNQPQHF. In nucleotides, the CDR3 is TGTGCCAGCAGCTTAGGCCAGAATCAGCCCCAGCATTTT.

The chain couples TRBV24-1 to TRBJ2-3; 15 bases fit TRBD2. CDR1 is KGHDR and CDR2 is SFDVKD in the germline V gene. This CDR3 region has 17 residues. The V gene end was trimmed by 9 bases and the J gene end by 6 bases; junction bases not matched to a gene: 12. The CDR3: CATLGTSGGPVGDTQYF. DNA for the CDR3: TGTGCCACCCTCGGGACTAGCGGGGGGCCAGTGGGGGATACGCAGTATTTT.

The gene calls are TRBV5-4 and TRBJ1-3; D gene ambiguous. This CDR3 spans 15 amino acids. Germline CDR1 reads SGHNT; CDR2 reads YYREEE (reference sequence). The V gene lost 0 bases and the J gene lost 1 base, with 8 bases spanning the gap. CDR3 DNA: TGTGCCAGCAGCTTGGGGGGAGGGTCTGGAAACACCATATATTTT. Amino acids: CASSLGGGSGNTIYF.

This clone was observed a handful of times. The chain is built from TRBV7-9 and TRBJ2-7; possible D gene TRBD1, 6 bases. This CDR3 contains 15 residues. The ends were cut back, 4 bases at V and 6 bases at J, with 19 bases in the middle. Germline V gene data show CDR1 as SEHNR and CDR2 as FQNEAQ (reference sequence). The CDR3 nucleotides read TGTGCCAGCAGCTCCCCCGGGACAAATATAGGCGAGCAGTACTTC. Amino acid sequence: CASSSPGTNIGEQYF.

This chain uses TRBV7-9 with TRBJ1-1; D is unresolved. Germline loops: CDR1 SEHNR, CDR2 FQNEAQ (reference sequence). V lost 4 bases and J lost 5, with 5 bases in between. This CDR3 is 11 amino acids long. CDR3 sequence: CASSSATEAFF. In DNA, the CDR3 is TGTGCCAGCAGCTCTGCGACTGAAGCTTTCTTT. Looking up the rest from reference TRBV7-9 and TRBJ1-1 gives the full variable domain: DTGVSQNPRHKITKRGQNVTFRCDPISEHNRLYWYRQTLGQGPEFLTYFQNEAQLEKSRLLSDRFSAERPKGSFSTLEIQRTEQGDSAMYLCASSSATEAFFGQGTRLTVV.

CDR3 nucleotides: TGTGCCAGCAGCGCGACAGGGCCCTACGAGCAGTACTTC. It is translated as CASSATGPYEQYF. The rearrangement joins TRBV6-5 to TRBJ2-7, with 7 bases matching TRBD1. Germline trimming cut 6 bases from V and 2 bases from J; bases unmatched to any gene: 4. The CDR3 has 13 amino acids. The V gene's germline CDR1 is MNHEY and CDR2 SVGAGI.

The chain joins TRBV9 to TRBJ2-7; TRBD1 aligns across 9 bases. Germline CDR1 SGDLS, CDR2 YYNGEE. The CDR3 consists of 14 residues. V lost 3 bases to trimming and J lost 2 bases; unmatched junction nucleotides: 3. DNA for the CDR3: TGTGCCAGCAGCGGACAGGGGGGCACCTACGAGCAGTACTTC. Translated: CASSGQGGTYEQYF. Full variable domain (outside the CDR3, taken from reference TRBV9 and TRBJ2-7): DSGVTQTPKHLITATGQRVTLRCSPRSGDLSVYWYQQSLDQGLQFLIQYYNGEERAKGNILERFSAQQFPDLHSELNLSSLELGDSALYFCASSGQGGTYEQYFGPGTRLTVT.

Here the CDR3 DNA reads TGTGCCAGCAGTATACTAGCGGCCTCCTACGAGCAGTACTTC. It codes for CASSILAASYEQYF. The chain links TRBV6-5 to TRBJ2-7; 8 nucleotides agree with TRBD2. Germline CDR1 reads MNHEY; CDR2 reads SVGAGI. V lost 5 bases, J lost 0 bases, and 3 bases stayed unmatched. The CDR3 covers 14 residues.

This chain connects TRBV10-3 to TRBJ1-3, with a tentative D call TRBD1 (6 bases). V lost 6 bases and J lost 0, with 12 bases in between. Per the germline V gene, CDR1 is ENHRY and CDR2 is SYGVKD. The CDR3 sequence is 15 residues long. The CDR3 nucleotides are TGTGCCATCAGGGACAGTGGGAGCTCTGGAAACACCATATATTTT. This sequence encodes CAIRDSGSSGNTIYF.

The chain combines TRBV19 with TRBJ1-6; 7 positions agree with TRBD1. The CDR3 spans 13 residues. V lost 3 bases and J lost 17; bases outside the gene matches: 10. Germline CDR1 is LNHDA and CDR2 is SQIVND (reference sequence). CDR3 bases: TGTGCCAGTAGTATCGGGGACAGCGTAAGTTTCCACTTT. Residues: CASSIGDSVSFHF.

CDR3 sequence reads: CASSLVQGTDTQYF. As DNA, the CDR3 is TGCGCCAGCAGCTTGGTGCAGGGCACAGATACGCAGTATTTT. The chain couples TRBV5-1 to TRBJ2-3; D ambiguous. CDR3 length: 14 amino acids. Germline assignment: CDR1 SGHRS and CDR2 YFSETQ. V was shortened by 0 bases and J by 1 base, with 6 bases between the two germline ends. Complete variable domain (other parts from reference TRBV5-1 and TRBJ2-3): KAGVTQTPRYLIKTRGQQVTLSCSPISGHRSVSWYQQTPGQGLQFLFEYFSETQRNKGNFPGRFSGRQFSNSRSEMNVSTLELGDSALYLCASSLVQGTDTQYFGPGTRLTVL.

The rearrangement joins TRBV29-1 to TRBJ1-4; a weak D match, TRBD1 (5 bases). The CDR3 contains 13 residues. V was shortened by 5 bases and J by 7 bases, with 14 bases between the two germline ends. The germline V gene encodes CDR1 SQVTM and CDR2 ANQGSEA. As DNA, the CDR3 is TGCAGCGTTTCCAGGGCCTACAGTGAAAAACTGTTTTTT. Protein product: CSVSRAYSEKLFF. Full variable domain (outside the CDR3, taken from reference TRBV29-1 and TRBJ1-4): SAVISQKPSRDICQRGTSLTIQCQVDSQVTMMFWYRQQPGQSLTLIATANQGSEATYESGFVIDKFPISRPNLTFSTLTVSNMSPEDSSIYLCSVSRAYSEKLFFGSGTQLSVL.

The sample holds many counts of this clone. The rearrangement joins TRBV7-8 to TRBJ1-2; no definite D call. This CDR3 has 15 amino acids. Germline V gives CDR1 SGHVS, CDR2 FQNEAQ. The V gene lost 1 base and the J gene lost 4 bases, with 13 bases spanning the gap. The CDR3, as DNA: TGTGCCAGCAGCTTAGAGGTCGGGGATGGCTATGGCTACACCTTC. It encodes CASSLEVGDGYGYTF. The complete variable domain, with remaining parts taken from reference TRBV7-8 and TRBJ1-2, reads GAGVSQSPRYKVAKRGQDVALRCDPISGHVSLFWYQQALGQGPEFLTYFQNEAQLDKSGLPSDRFFAERPEGSVSTLKIQRTQQEDSAVYLCASSLEVGDGYGYTFGSGTRLTVV.

This clone appeared a few times. CDR3 amino acids: CAWSTGPGNTIYF. The CDR3 DNA reads TGTGCCTGGAGTACAGGGCCTGGAAACACCATATATTTT. The J gene is TRBJ1-3, the V gene TRBV30, with a possible D match to TRBD1 (6 bases). The V end was cut by 2 bases, the J end by 2 bases, with 7 bases between. Germline V gene lookup returns CDR1 GTSNPN and CDR2 SVGIG (reference sequence). The CDR3 runs to 13 residues.

This clone was found once. The chain combines TRBV7-9 with TRBJ2-1; 13 positions agree with TRBD2. Germline-derived CDR1 and CDR2 are SEHNR and FQNEAQ (reference sequence). After removal of 7 bases from V and 8 bases from J, the junction contained 5 bases not matched to a gene. CDR3 length: 14 residues. Here the CDR3 reads CASIRTSGRYEQFF. CDR3 DNA: TGTGCCAGCATCCGGACTAGCGGGAGATATGAGCAGTTCTTC. Variable domain in full (rest from reference TRBV7-9 and TRBJ2-1): DTGVSQNPRHKITKRGQNVTFRCDPISEHNRLYWYRQTLGQGPEFLTYFQNEAQLEKSRLLSDRFSAERPKGSFSTLEIQRTEQGDSAMYLCASIRTSGRYEQFFGPGTRLTVL.

The gene calls are TRBV6-5 and TRBJ2-5; 8 bases match TRBD2. Germline V gene sequence: CDR1 MNHEY, CDR2 SVGAGI. V lost 2 bases to trimming and J lost 4 bases; unmatched junction nucleotides: 9. There are 16 residues in the CDR3. The CDR3 DNA is TGTGCCAGCAGTTACCGTAGCGGGGTCGGGGGAGAGACCCAGTACTTC. As protein: CASSYRSGVGGETQYF.

The V gene is TRBV2, the J gene TRBJ1-1; 12 bases agree with TRBD1. The V gene's germline CDR1 is SNHLY and CDR2 FYNNEI. The CDR3 has 16 amino acids. V dropped 7 bases and J dropped 0; count of bases not matched to a gene: 6. The CDR3 bases are TGTGCCAGCATGGGACAGGGGGCGAACATGAACACTGAAGCTTTCTTT. Translated, it gives CASMGQGANMNTEAFF. Together with reference TRBV2 and TRBJ1-1, the CDR3 gives the full variable domain: EPEVTQTPSHQVTQMGQEVILRCVPISNHLYFYWYRQILGQKVEFLVSFYNNEISEKSEIFDDQFSVERPDGSNFTLKIRSTKLEDSAMYFCASMGQGANMNTEAFFGQGTRLTVV.

The rearrangement joins TRBV28 to TRBJ2-7; 7 positions match TRBD1. The CDR3 has 14 amino acids. Germline CDR1 and CDR2: MDHEN and SYDVKM. The V gene end was trimmed by 5 bases and the J gene end by 6 bases; junction bases not matched to a gene: 10. Here the CDR3 DNA reads TGTGCCAGCAGTCTTCCCGACAGGGTTCGCGAGCAGTACTTC. This codes for CASSLPDRVREQYF. Filled out from reference TRBV28 and TRBJ2-7, the complete variable domain reads DVKVTQSSRYLVKRTGEKVFLECVQDMDHENMFWYRQDPGLGLRLIYFSYDVKMKEKGDIPEGYSVSREKKERFSLILESASTNQTSMYLCASSLPDRVREQYFGPGTRLTVT.

The rearrangement joins TRBV11-2 to TRBJ2-7; tentative D call: TRBD1 (6 bases). The CDR3 is 13 amino acids. V gave up 4 bases and J gave up 4 bases, with 11 bases separating them. Germline V gene data show CDR1 as SGHAT and CDR2 as FQNNGV. CDR3 residues: CASSSDRFYEQYF. In DNA, the CDR3 is TGTGCCAGCAGCTCCGACAGGTTTTACGAGCAGTACTTC.

The chain links TRBV5-4 to TRBJ2-3; no firm D call. Between the trimmed V and J ends, which lost 4 bases and 2 bases, there was a span of 5 bases. The CDR3 has 12 amino acids. Germline-derived CDR1 and CDR2 are SGHNT and YYREEE (reference sequence). The CDR3 spells CASSPYTDTQYF. DNA of the CDR3: TGTGCCAGCAGCCCCTACACAGATACGCAGTATTTT.